This T cell receptor beta chain was identified in a study of radiotherapy plus CTLA-4 blockade in lung cancer. Turning to the study itself: Under 20% of patients responded objectively, and 31% achieved disease control.

Whole-study findings and limits: Tumor-origin TCR clones grew in blood after radiotherapy plus ipilimumab.

Receiving focal radiation plus CTLA-4 blockade with ipilimumab were patients who had chemo-refractory metastatic non-small-cell lung cancer. This CDR3 spans 24 amino acids. The junction had 23 bases not matched to a gene; V was cut back by 0 bases and J by 3 bases. Germline assignment: CDR1 MDHEN and CDR2 SYDVKM. TCRdb's table, derived via immunoSEQ multiplex PCR, lists solely in-frame clones and lacks some. The data show more than 60,000 clones, more than 70% seen once. Comment on this clone: Its specificity is not known.

The sequence was obtained from a human donor with non-small cell lung cancer who had a complete response to radiotherapy plus ipilimumab. The V call is TRBV28, the J call TRBJ2-3; 14 nucleotides align to TRBD2. The source material was peripheral blood, sampled from a patient treated with radiotherapy plus ipilimumab. CDR3 in DNA: TGTGCCAGCAGTTTATGGCCCCTCCGAAGACTAGCGGGGGGGCACGCAAACGAGACAGATACGCAGTATTTT. Translating gives CASSLWPLRRLAGGHANETDTQYF. The full variable domain, with the rest looked up from reference TRBV28 and TRBJ2-3, is DVKVTQSSRYLVKRTGEKVFLECVQDMDHENMFWYRQDPGLGLRLIYFSYDVKMKEKGDIPEGYSVSREKKERFSLILESASTNQTSMYLCASSLWPLRRLAGGHANETDTQYFGPGTRLTVL.